The rows below give T cell receptor beta chains drawn from one sample of a study of long-term antiretroviral therapy in people with HIV. Clones were sequenced by immunoSEQ multiplex PCR, and TCRdb holds only the in-frame ones, with some missing. Of 25,000 to 30,000 clones listed, more than 70% are singletons. The source was unsorted PBMCs, collected 0.8 years after starting antiretroviral therapy. The receptor set was obtained from a woman aged 25 to 45 with HIV. Each CDR3 is given with its conserved first and last residue. A D gene is named only where the DNA matches it firmly. Rows may omit the clone size; those that give it use once, few, many or a size class.

size	D	J	V	DNA	CDR3
medium-sized	.	TRBJ1-2	TRBV6-5	TGTGCCAGCAGTTTGGGCAGTAACTATGGCTACACCTTC	CASSLGSNYGYTF
.	.	TRBJ1-3	TRBV27	TGTGCCAGCAGTCCCAACCTCCCCGAGGGGCGAAGAAACACCATATATTTT	CASSPNLPEGRRNTIYF
.	.	TRBJ1-5	TRBV5-6	TGTGCCAGCAACGGCAGGGAGGGTCAGCCCCAGCATTTT	CASNGREGQPQHF
.	.	TRBJ1-1	TRBV5-8	TGTGCCAGCAGCAGTTCATGGGACACTGAAGCTTTCTTT	CASSSSWDTEAFF
once	.	TRBJ1-1	TRBV18	TGTGCCAGCTCATCCCTGGGCACTGAAGCTTTCTTT	CASSSLGTEAFF
once	.	TRBJ1-2	TRBV19	TGTGCCAGTAGTACTTACTTGGTGCAGAACTGGCCGGGCTACACCTTC	CASSTYLVQNWPGYTF
.	.	TRBJ1-2	TRBV5-8	TGTGCCAGCAGCTTCAAGTCCTACACGGACCGTGGCTACACCTTC	CASSFKSYTDRGYTF
.	.	TRBJ1-5	TRBV10-3	TGTGCCATCAGTGAAGAAGGAGTGGAGCCCCAGCATTTT	CAISEEGVEPQHF
few	.	TRBJ1-6	TRBV27	TGTGCCAGCAGACCGCAACACAGGGATTCACCCCTCCACTTT	CASRPQHRDSPLHF
.	.	TRBJ2-5	TRBV29-1	TGCAGCGTTGGTGCGGGTTTCCAAGAGACCCAGTACTTC	CSVGAGFQETQYF
.	.	TRBJ1-2	TRBV2	TGTGCCAGCAGTGAGACCCGGGACACCTATGGCTACACCTTC	CASSETRDTYGYTF
.	.	TRBJ2-1	TRBV30	TGTGCCTGGAGTGTGCTGGGGACTTGGAATGAGCAGTTCTTC	CAWSVLGTWNEQFF
.	.	TRBJ1-1	TRBV19	TGTGCCAGTAGCCAGGCGGGGGACACTGAAGCTTTCTTT	CASSQAGDTEAFF
.	.	TRBJ2-3	TRBV20-1	TGCAGTGCTAGAGAAGCAGATACGCAGTATTTT	CSAREADTQYF
few	.	TRBJ1-5	TRBV7-9	TGTGCCAGCAGCTTGGGAAATCAGCCCCAGCATTTT	CASSLGNQPQHF
.	.	TRBJ2-7	TRBV11-3	TGTGCCAGCAGCCAAAGTTGGGGGGGCCCCTACGAGCAGTACTTC	CASSQSWGGPYEQYF
.	TRBD2	TRBJ2-2	TRBV30	TGTGCCACATCCACGGCGGGGGGGAACACCGGGGAGCTGTTTTTT	CATSTAGGNTGELFF
.	TRBD1	TRBJ1-4	TRBV9	TGTGCCAGCAGCGTCCAGGGGGGTTTGGGTGAAAAACTGTTTTTT	CASSVQGGLGEKLFF
.	.	TRBJ1-2	TRBV6-1	TGTGCCAGCAGTTCCACAGGGAACTATGGCTACACCTTC	CASSSTGNYGYTF
.	.	TRBJ1-4	TRBV7-9	TGTGCCAGCAGCCCTGGACCTCATAATGAAAAACTGTTTTTT	CASSPGPHNEKLFF
.	TRBD2	TRBJ2-2	TRBV6-5	TGTGCCAGCAGTTACGGGTCGGGGGGATCCACCGGGGAGCTGTTTTTT	CASSYGSGGSTGELFF
.	.	TRBJ1-1	TRBV7-8	TGTGCCAGCAGCTTACAAGAGGGGAACACTGAAGCTTTCTTT	CASSLQEGNTEAFF
.	.	TRBJ2-2	TRBV19	TGTGCCAGTAGTATTCTGCAGGGAAGAGGTACCGGGGAGCTGTTTTTT	CASSILQGRGTGELFF
once	TRBD2	TRBJ2-3	TRBV30	TGTGCCTGGAGACCATGGACTAGCGGGGGTTCAGATACGCAGTATTTT	CAWRPWTSGGSDTQYF
.	.	TRBJ1-2	TRBV6-5	TGTGCCAGCAGAGGCCCGTCGGGGCATGGCTACACCTTC	CASRGPSGHGYTF
.	TRBD1	TRBJ1-2	TRBV9	TGTGCCAGCAGCGTTACTCAAGGACAGGGGATCTATGGCTACACCTTC	CASSVTQGQGIYGYTF
.	.	TRBJ1-5	TRBV5-1	TGCGCCAGCAGCTTGGACGGGAAAAGCAATCGGCCCCAGCATTTT	CASSLDGKSNRPQHF
.	TRBD2	TRBJ2-1	TRBV5-6	TGTGCCAGCAGCCTGACTAGCGGGGGATACAATGAGCAGTTCTTC	CASSLTSGGYNEQFF
.	.	TRBJ2-2	TRBV6-5	TGTGCCAGCAGTTGGCAGGCGAACACCGGGGAGCTGTTTTTT	CASSWQANTGELFF
.	.	TRBJ1-4	TRBV11-2	TGTGCCAGCAAGCCCCGGGGGGGTAATGAAAAACTGTTTTTT	CASKPRGGNEKLFF
few	.	TRBJ2-7	TRBV5-1	TGCGCCAGCAGCTTGGGGGCCTACGAGCAGTACTTC	CASSLGAYEQYF
.	.	TRBJ2-7	TRBV29-1	TGCAGCGTTCTAAAGGGACTTTCCTACGAGCAGTACTTC	CSVLKGLSYEQYF
medium-sized	.	TRBJ1-1	TRBV5-1	TGCGCCAGCAGCTTGGGGGGGAACACTGAAGCTTTCTTT	CASSLGGNTEAFF
once	TRBD1	TRBJ2-2	TRBV6-5	TGTGCCAGCAGCGGGACAGGGAACACCGGGGAGCTGTTTTTT	CASSGTGNTGELFF
.	.	TRBJ2-2	TRBV6-6	TGTGCCAGCAGCCCAGGGGCCGGGGAGCTGTTTTTT	CASSPGAGELFF
once	TRBD2	TRBJ2-3	TRBV27	TGTGCCAGCAGTGGGGGACTAGTCGGCACAGATACGCAGTATTTT	CASSGGLVGTDTQYF
.	.	TRBJ1-1	TRBV5-5	TGTGCCAGCAGCAGCCCCCTAGGTACGGCGAACACTGAAGCTTTCTTT	CASSSPLGTANTEAFF
few	.	TRBJ2-2	TRBV7-2	TGTGCCAGCAGCCTTTCGATCACCGGGGAGCTGTTTTTT	CASSLSITGELFF
.	TRBD1	TRBJ1-3	TRBV19	TGTGCCAGTACTGGACAGGCAAACTCTGGAAACACCATATATTTT	CASTGQANSGNTIYF
.	.	TRBJ1-4	TRBV10-1	TGCGCCAGCAGTCGAGATCGCAGACTCGACCAGACAACTAATGAAAAACTGTTTTTT	CASSRDRRLDQTTNEKLFF
few	.	TRBJ1-6	TRBV6-5	TGTGCCAGCCGGGACGGTAATACACCCCTCCACTTT	CASRDGNTPLHF
.	.	TRBJ2-3	TRBV29-1	TGCAGCGTTGAAGCCTATGGGGGCTCTTACGATACGCAGTATTTT	CSVEAYGGSYDTQYF
.	TRBD1	TRBJ1-1	TRBV30	TGTGCCTGGGAGACAGGGATAGGGGCTTTCTTT	CAWETGIGAFF
.	.	TRBJ1-2	TRBV4-2	TGTGCCAGCAGCCAAGATAGCCAGCAAGAATATGGCTACACCTTC	CASSQDSQQEYGYTF
.	.	TRBJ2-2	TRBV6-1	TGTGCCAGCGAAATGGAGAACACCGGGGAGCTGTTTTTT	CASEMENTGELFF
.	.	TRBJ1-1	TRBV29-1	TGCAGCCTGGGGATGAACACTGAAGCTTTCTTT	CSLGMNTEAFF
.	.	TRBJ2-5	TRBV9	TGTGCCAGCAGCGTAGATAGGAGAGAGACCCAGTACTTC	CASSVDRRETQYF
once	TRBD1	TRBJ1-1	TRBV9	TGTGCCAGCAGCCTCTCGGACAGGGGGCTCACTGAAGCTTTCTTT	CASSLSDRGLTEAFF
.	.	TRBJ2-1	TRBV7-2	TGTGCCAGCAGCTTAGGGACCGGGCCCCCCTACAATGAGCAGTTCTTC	CASSLGTGPPYNEQFF
.	TRBD1	TRBJ1-1	TRBV11-2	TGTGCCAGCAGCGGAGCAGGGGGGATGAACACTGAAGCTTTCTTT	CASSGAGGMNTEAFF
.	.	TRBJ1-3	TRBV6-5	TGTGCCAGCAGCCCAGGGGTACATGGAAACACCATATATTTT	CASSPGVHGNTIYF
few	TRBD2	TRBJ2-1	TRBV6-1	TGTGCCAGCAGTGAAGGTGTACTAGCGATTGAGCAGTTCTTC	CASSEGVLAIEQFF
.	.	TRBJ2-1	TRBV10-3	TGTGCCATCAGTGGAAGTCGTGGGACGGAAAAAGACGAGCAGTTCTTC	CAISGSRGTEKDEQFF
.	.	TRBJ2-2	TRBV4-1	TGCGCCAGCAGGAAGGGAAATACCGGGGAGCTGTTTTTT	CASRKGNTGELFF
.	.	TRBJ2-6	TRBV5-6	TGTGCCAGCAGTAGACAGGGGAGGGAGGCTGGGGCCAACGTCCTGACTTTC	CASSRQGREAGANVLTF
.	.	TRBJ2-2	TRBV6-4	TGTGCCAGCAGTACCGACAGGCGCGGGGAGCTGTTTTTT	CASSTDRRGELFF
.	.	TRBJ1-3	TRBV19	TGTGCCAGTAGTACTTACTCTGGAAACACCATATATTTT	CASSTYSGNTIYF
once	.	TRBJ2-3	TRBV15	TGTGCCACCAGCAGAGACCCAGGTTCCCCCGATACGCAGTATTTT	CATSRDPGSPDTQYF